The clone carrying this T cell receptor (beta chain) occurred a few times. The data originate from a study of blood T cells in healthy people across ages. It was with a sample-barcoded 5' primer and a J-beta primer mix that a second PCR of roughly 7 to 12 cycles was run. Each CDR3 protein gets one entry after TCRdb re-called the 5' RACE reads with MiXCR. The table records hundreds of thousands of distinct CDR3 sequences, approximately 26% of them present only once. Germline V CDR1 and CDR2: SNHLY, FYNNEI. The CDR3 is 19 amino acids. The sample was also reused in another study, on T cells of mothers and their children.

Sequenced material: blood. This clonotype was sampled from a boy younger than 10 in good health. The chain recombines TRBV2 with TRBJ2-1; TRBD2 aligns across 7 bases. The J call may be faulty, since TRBJ2-7 better matches the DNA end. The CDR3 sequence: CASKGRAGIRYAKSGEQYF. Here the CDR3 DNA reads TGTGCCAGCAAAGGGAGGGCAGGGATACGTTACGCTAAGAGCGGGGAGCAGTACTTC.